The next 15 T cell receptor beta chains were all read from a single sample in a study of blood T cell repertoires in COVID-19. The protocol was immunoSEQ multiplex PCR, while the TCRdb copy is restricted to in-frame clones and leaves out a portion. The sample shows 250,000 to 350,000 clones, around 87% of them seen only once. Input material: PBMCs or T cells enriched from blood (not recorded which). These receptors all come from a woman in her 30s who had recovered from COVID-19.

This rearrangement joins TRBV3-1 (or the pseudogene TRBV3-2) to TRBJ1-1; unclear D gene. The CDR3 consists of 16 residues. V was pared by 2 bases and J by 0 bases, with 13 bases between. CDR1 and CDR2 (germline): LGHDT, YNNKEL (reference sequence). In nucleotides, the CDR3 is TGTGCCAGCAGCCAAAATTCGCTACAGCTGAACACTGAAGCTTTCTTT. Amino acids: CASSQNSLQLNTEAFF.

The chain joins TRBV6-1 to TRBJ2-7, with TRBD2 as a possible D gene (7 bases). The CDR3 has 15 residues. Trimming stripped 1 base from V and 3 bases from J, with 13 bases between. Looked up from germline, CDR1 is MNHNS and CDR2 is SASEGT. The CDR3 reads CASSEVGGGGYEQYF. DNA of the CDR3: TGTGCCAGCAGTGAAGTGGGGGGAGGGGGCTACGAGCAGTACTTC.

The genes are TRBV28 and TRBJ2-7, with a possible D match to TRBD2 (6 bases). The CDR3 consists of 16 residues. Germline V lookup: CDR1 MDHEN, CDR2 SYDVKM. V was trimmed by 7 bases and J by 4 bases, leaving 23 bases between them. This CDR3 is CASNSKKEGSGYEQYF. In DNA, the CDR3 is TGTGCCAGCAATTCCAAAAAGGAGGGGAGCGGGTACGAGCAGTACTTC. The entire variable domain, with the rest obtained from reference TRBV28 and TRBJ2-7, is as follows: DVKVTQSSRYLVKRTGEKVFLECVQDMDHENMFWYRQDPGLGLRLIYFSYDVKMKEKGDIPEGYSVSREKKERFSLILESASTNQTSMYLCASNSKKEGSGYEQYFGPGTRLTVT.

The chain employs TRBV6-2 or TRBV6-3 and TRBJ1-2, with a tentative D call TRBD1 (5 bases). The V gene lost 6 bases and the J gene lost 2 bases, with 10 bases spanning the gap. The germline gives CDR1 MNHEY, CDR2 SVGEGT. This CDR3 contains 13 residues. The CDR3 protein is CASSDTGNYGYTF. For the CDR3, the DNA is TGTGCCAGCAGCGATACAGGAAACTATGGCTACACCTTC.

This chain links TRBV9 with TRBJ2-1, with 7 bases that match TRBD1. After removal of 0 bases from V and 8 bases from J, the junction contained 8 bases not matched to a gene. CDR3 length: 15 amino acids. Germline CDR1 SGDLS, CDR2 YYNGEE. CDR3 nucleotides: TGTGCCAGCAGCGTAGGAGGGGGCCCACGTTATGAGCAGTTCTTC. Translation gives CASSVGGGPRYEQFF.

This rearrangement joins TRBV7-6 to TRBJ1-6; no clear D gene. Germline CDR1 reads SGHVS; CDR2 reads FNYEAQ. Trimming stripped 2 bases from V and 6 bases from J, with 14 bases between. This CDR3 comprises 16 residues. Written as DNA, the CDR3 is TGTGCCAGCAGCTTAAGGCCCACAGAGTCTAATTCACCCCTCCACTTT. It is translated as CASSLRPTESNSPLHF.

CDR3 residues: CASSQVGQGYGYTF. The CDR3 region has the DNA TGCGCCAGCAGCCAAGTCGGACAGGGCTATGGCTACACCTTC. The V call is TRBV4-1, the J call TRBJ1-2; 8 bases agree with TRBD1. Germline trimming cut 1 base from V and 4 bases from J; bases unmatched to any gene: 2. The CDR3 runs 14 residues. Germline loops: CDR1 MGHRA, CDR2 YSYEKL.

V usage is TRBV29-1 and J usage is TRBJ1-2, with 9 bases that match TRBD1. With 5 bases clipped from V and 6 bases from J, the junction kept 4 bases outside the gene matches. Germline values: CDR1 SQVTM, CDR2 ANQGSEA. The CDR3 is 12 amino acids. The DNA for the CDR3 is TGCAGCGTTCAACAGGGGGCTGATGGCTACACCTTC. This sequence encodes CSVQQGADGYTF.

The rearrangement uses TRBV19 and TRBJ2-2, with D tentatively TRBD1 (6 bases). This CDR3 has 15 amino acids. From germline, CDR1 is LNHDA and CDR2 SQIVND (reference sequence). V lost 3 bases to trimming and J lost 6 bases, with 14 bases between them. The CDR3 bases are TGTGCCAGTAGTATCAGGGCCAGGGGCCCCGGGGAGCTGTTTTTT. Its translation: CASSIRARGPGELFF.

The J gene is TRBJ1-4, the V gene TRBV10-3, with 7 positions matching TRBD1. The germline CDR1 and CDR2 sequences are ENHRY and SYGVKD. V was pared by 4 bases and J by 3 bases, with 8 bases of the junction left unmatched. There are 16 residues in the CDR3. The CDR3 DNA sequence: TGTGCCATCAGTGGCTCCCCGGGACAGTCTAATGAAAAACTGTTTTTT. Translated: CAISGSPGQSNEKLFF.

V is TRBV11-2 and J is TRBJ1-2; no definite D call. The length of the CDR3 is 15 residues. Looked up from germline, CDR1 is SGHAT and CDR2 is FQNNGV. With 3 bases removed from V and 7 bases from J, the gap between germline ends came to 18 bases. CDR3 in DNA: TGTGCCAGCAGCTTTACCGCGGCGCGGTTTCCTGGCTACACCTTC. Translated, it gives CASSFTAARFPGYTF. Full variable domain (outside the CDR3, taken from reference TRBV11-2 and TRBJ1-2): EAGVAQSPRYKIIEKRQSVAFWCNPISGHATLYWYQQILGQGPKLLIQFQNNGVVDDSQLPKDRFSAERLKGVDSTLKIQPAKLEDSAVYLCASSFTAARFPGYTFGSGTRLTVV.

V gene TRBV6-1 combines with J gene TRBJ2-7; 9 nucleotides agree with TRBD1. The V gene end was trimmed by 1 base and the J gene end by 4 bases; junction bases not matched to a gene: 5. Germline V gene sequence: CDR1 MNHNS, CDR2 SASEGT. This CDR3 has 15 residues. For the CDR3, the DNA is TGTGCCAGCAGTGAAGTGGACAGGGGACCGTACGAGCAGTACTTC. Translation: CASSEVDRGPYEQYF.

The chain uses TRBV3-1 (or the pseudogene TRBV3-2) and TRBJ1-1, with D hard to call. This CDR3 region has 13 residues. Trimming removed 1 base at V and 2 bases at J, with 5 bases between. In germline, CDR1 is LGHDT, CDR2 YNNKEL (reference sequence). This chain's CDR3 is CASSQVANTEAFF. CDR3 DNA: TGTGCCAGCAGCCAAGTGGCCAACACTGAAGCTTTCTTT.

In DNA form, the CDR3 reads TGTGCCAGCAGCGGGATCGGACAGGGGACATATGGCTACACCTTC. Translation gives CASSGIGQGTYGYTF. The chain uses TRBV9 and TRBJ1-2; 9 bases line up with TRBD1. The CDR3 spans 15 residues. Trimming at V came to 3 bases and at J to 5 bases, leaving 8 bases not matched to a gene. The V gene's germline CDR1 is SGDLS and CDR2 YYNGEE.

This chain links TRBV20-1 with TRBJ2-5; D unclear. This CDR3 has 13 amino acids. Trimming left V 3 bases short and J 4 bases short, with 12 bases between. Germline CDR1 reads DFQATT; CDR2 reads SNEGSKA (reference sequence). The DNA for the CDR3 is TGCAGTGCTAGTGACGTTGGGCCAGAGACCCAGTACTTC. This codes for CSASDVGPETQYF.